Presented here are 5 T cell receptor beta chains from one specimen sequenced in a study of blood T cells in healthy people across ages. Then a second PCR, running about 6 to 11 cycles, was carried out with a sample-barcoded 5' primer and a J-beta primer mix. TCRdb redid the calling of the 5' RACE reads with MiXCR, one entry per CDR3 protein. The sample lists about 620,000 distinct CDR3 sequences; more than 20% were seen once. Sample: blood. The receptor set was obtained from a man between 65 and 79 years old in good health.

This clonotype was counted a single time. This chain connects TRBV7-2 to TRBJ2-1, with 9 positions matching TRBD2. Germline V CDR1 and CDR2: SGHTA, FQGNSA. There are 16 residues in the CDR3. V shed 3 bases and J 8 bases; nucleotides not matched to a gene: 11. The CDR3 region has the DNA TGTGCCAGCAGCTTGGTAGCGGGAGAGCCCATCGATGAGCAGTTCTTC. It yields the protein CASSLVAGEPIDEQFF.

This rearrangement joins TRBV7-9 to TRBJ2-5, with unresolved D. The closer fit of TRBJ2-1 to the DNA end suggests the J call may be wrong. The V gene's germline CDR1 is SEHNR and CDR2 FQNEAQ (reference sequence). The CDR3 covers 19 residues. The CDR3 sequence is CASSLVGGVGTIPHNEQFF. In nucleotides, the CDR3 is TGTGCCAGCAGCTTAGTAGGTGGCGTCGGCACAATACCCCACAATGAGCAGTTCTTC.

This clonotype was detected only a few times. Because it lacks the conserved phenylalanine or tryptophan at the end, this CDR3 is likely a read error. The gene calls are TRBV19 and TRBJ1-4; D is undetermined. The germline V gene encodes CDR1 LNHDA and CDR2 SQIVND (reference sequence). This CDR3 is built from 13 residues. Trimming left V 5 bases short and J 7 bases short, with 11 bases between. For the CDR3, the DNA is TGTGCCAGTAGTTGGCGGCGCGCTGAAAAACTGTTTATT. This translates into CASSWRRAEKLFI.

This clonotype was detected a few times. The chain is built from TRBV20-1 and TRBJ2-4; 7 bases align to TRBD2. CDR3 size: 13 residues. From germline, CDR1 is DFQATT and CDR2 SNEGSKA (reference sequence). V lost 3 bases to trimming and J lost 4 bases; unmatched junction nucleotides: 3. CDR3 sequence: CSARGEGKNIQYF. The CDR3 bases are TGCAGTGCTAGGGGGGAGGGGAAAAACATTCAGTACTTC.

The V and J genes are TRBV18 and TRBJ2-7; 11 bases are a match to TRBD2. V dropped 5 bases and J dropped 3; count of bases not matched to a gene: 3. The CDR3 covers 14 residues. Germline lookup yields CDR1 KGHSH and CDR2 LQKENI. The DNA for the CDR3 is TGTGCCAGCTCAACTAGCGGGAGCCGCTACGAGCAGTACTTC. Protein sequence: CASSTSGSRYEQYF.